This T cell receptor beta chain comes out of a study of CD8 T cells in ankylosing spondylitis. TCRdb independently ran MiXCR on the 5' RACE reads; one entry per CDR3 protein. The data show roughly 60,000 distinct CDR3 sequences, with under 7.5% seen just once and roughly 5% held by the top ten. CDR3 length: 15 residues. Germline CDR1 reads MNHEY; CDR2 reads SVGEGT. The trim removed 5 bases at V and 4 bases at J, leaving 6 bases unmatched. J is TRBJ2-5 and V is TRBV6-2 or TRBV6-3, with TRBD2 matching 11 bases. The TCR sequence derives from a male donor with ankylosing spondylitis. The specimen sequenced was synovial fluid, either unsorted or a sorted T cell fraction (not recorded which). The DNA of the CDR3 is TGTGCCAGCAGTCCGGCGGGACTAGCGGCAGAGACCCAGTACTTC. Amino acid sequence: CASSPAGLAAETQYF.